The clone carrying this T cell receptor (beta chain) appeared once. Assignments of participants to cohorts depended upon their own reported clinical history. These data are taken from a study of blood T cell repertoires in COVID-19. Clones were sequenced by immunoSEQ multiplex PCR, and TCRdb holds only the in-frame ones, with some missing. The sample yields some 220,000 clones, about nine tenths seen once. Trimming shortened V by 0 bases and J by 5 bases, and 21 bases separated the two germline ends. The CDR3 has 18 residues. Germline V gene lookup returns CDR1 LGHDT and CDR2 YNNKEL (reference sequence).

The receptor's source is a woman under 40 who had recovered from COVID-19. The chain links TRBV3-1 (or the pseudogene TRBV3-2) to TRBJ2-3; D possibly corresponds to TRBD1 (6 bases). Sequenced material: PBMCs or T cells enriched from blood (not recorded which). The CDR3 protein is CASSQDGPFVGAIDTQYF. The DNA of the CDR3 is TGTGCCAGCAGCCAAGATGGTCCTTTTGTGGGGGCCATAGATACGCAGTATTTT.